The text below deals with one TCR beta chain. This record comes from a study of blood T cell repertoires in COVID-19. Germline-derived CDR1 and CDR2 are MGHRA and YSYEKL. The CDR3 sequence is 18 residues long. V was trimmed by 0 bases and J by 0 bases, leaving 17 bases between them. Original data processing: By means of reference gene primer amplification, nucleated cell counts were estimated. Repertoires were generated with immunoSEQ multiplex PCR, while TCRdb's copy carries only in-frame clones and drops some. That table supplies the V and J calls and clone size; D and trimming were determined from the DNA. The sample records under 250,000 clones, about 87% being singletons.

The sequenced material came from peripheral blood. The receptor was isolated from a woman aged 25 to 39 with COVID-19, enrolled during active disease. V usage is TRBV4-1 and J usage is TRBJ2-5; possible D gene TRBD2, 6 bases. In DNA form, the CDR3 reads TGCGCCAGCAGCCAAGAGGAACCGTGGGGGGAGTACCAAGAGACCCAGTACTTC. Amino acid sequence: CASSQEEPWGEYQETQYF.